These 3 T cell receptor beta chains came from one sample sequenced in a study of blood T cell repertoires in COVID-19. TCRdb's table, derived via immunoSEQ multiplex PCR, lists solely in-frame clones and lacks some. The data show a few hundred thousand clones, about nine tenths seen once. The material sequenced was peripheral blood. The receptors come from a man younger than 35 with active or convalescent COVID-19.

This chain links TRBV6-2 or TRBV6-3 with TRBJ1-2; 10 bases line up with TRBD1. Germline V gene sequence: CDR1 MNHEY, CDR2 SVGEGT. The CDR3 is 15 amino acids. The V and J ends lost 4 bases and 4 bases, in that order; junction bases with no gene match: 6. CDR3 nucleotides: TGTGCCAGCAGTTCCCACGGGACAGGGGTCTATGGCTACACCTTC. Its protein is CASSSHGTGVYGYTF.

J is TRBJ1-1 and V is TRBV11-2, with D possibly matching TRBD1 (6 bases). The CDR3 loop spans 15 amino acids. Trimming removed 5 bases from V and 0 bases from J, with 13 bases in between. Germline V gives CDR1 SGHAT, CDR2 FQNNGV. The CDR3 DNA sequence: TGTGCCAGCAGCCTAATGGGGACATTGAACACTGAAGCTTTCTTT. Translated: CASSLMGTLNTEAFF.

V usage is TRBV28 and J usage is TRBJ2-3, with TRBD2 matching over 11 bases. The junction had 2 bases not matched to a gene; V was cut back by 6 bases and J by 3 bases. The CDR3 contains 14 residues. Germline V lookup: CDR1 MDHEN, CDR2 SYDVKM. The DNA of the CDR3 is TGTGCCAGCAGAACTAGCGGGAGTACAGATACGCAGTATTTT. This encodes CASRTSGSTDTQYF.